The 21 T cell receptor beta chains reported below all come from one sample, sequenced in a study of siplizumab effects on memory and regulatory T cells. TCRdb's table, derived via immunoSEQ multiplex PCR, lists solely in-frame clones and lacks some. Among 100,000 or so clones, 94% were seen once, and the ten largest hold roughly 0.61%. Specimen: Tregs sorted from blood. These receptors came from a human donor in good health.

The chain combines TRBV6-4 with TRBJ1-4; 11 nucleotides line up with TRBD1. The V and J ends lost 4 bases and 2 bases, in that order; junction bases with no gene match: 12. The germline gives CDR1 MRHNA, CDR2 SNTAGT. The length of the CDR3 is 19 residues. DNA of the CDR3: TGTGCCAGCAGTGCAGTCCGGACAGGGGGCGTGGTGACTAATGAAAAACTGTTTTTT. This codes for CASSAVRTGGVVTNEKLFF.

The chain links TRBV2 to TRBJ2-7; weak D call: TRBD2 (5 bases). Germline CDR1 and CDR2: SNHLY and FYNNEI. The CDR3 length is 15 residues. The V end was cut by 2 bases, the J end by 2 bases, with 13 bases between. The CDR3 sequence: CASSEKVRLTYEQYF. The CDR3 DNA is TGTGCCAGCAGTGAAAAGGTCCGACTAACCTACGAGCAGTACTTC.

This chain joins TRBV29-1 and TRBJ1-2; D gene uncertain. The CDR3 extends over 11 amino acids. V lost 3 bases and J 7 bases, leaving 9 bases between the germline ends. CDR1 and CDR2 from the germline V gene are SQVTM and ANQGSEA. CDR3: CSVELVSGYTF. CDR3 in DNA: TGCAGCGTTGAGCTGGTCTCTGGCTACACCTTC.

The chain employs TRBV4-2 and TRBJ1-5; 9 bases are shared with TRBD1. The CDR3 is made up of 17 amino acids. The germline V gene encodes CDR1 LGHNA and CDR2 YNFKEQ. V lost 4 bases, J lost 1 base, and 8 bases stayed unmatched. In DNA, the CDR3 is TGTGCCAGCAGCCCACTTGGGACAGGGAGAAGCAATCAGCCCCAGCATTTT. It is translated as CASSPLGTGRSNQPQHF.

V is TRBV19 and J is TRBJ1-5; D is unresolved. This CDR3 comprises 15 residues. CDR1 LNHDA and CDR2 SQIVND come from the germline V gene (reference sequence). V was pared by 4 bases and J by 0 bases, with 10 bases between. The CDR3 nucleotides are TGTGCCAGTAGTACCTCCAGTATTAGCAATCAGCCCCAGCATTTT. This translates into CASSTSSISNQPQHF.

The chain is built from TRBV29-1 and TRBJ2-7; 10 nucleotides agree with TRBD1. Trimming removed 5 bases from V and 5 bases from J; junction bases left unmatched: 6. CDR3 size: 13 residues. CDR1 SQVTM and CDR2 ANQGSEA come from the germline V gene. The DNA for the CDR3 is TGCAGCGTTAAGACAGGGGGCAACCACGAGCAGTACTTC. Translated: CSVKTGGNHEQYF.

The chain joins TRBV30 to TRBJ2-3; D unresolved. Germline-derived CDR1 and CDR2 are GTSNPN and SVGIG (reference sequence). V was trimmed by 2 bases and J by 7 bases, leaving 10 bases between them. This CDR3 contains 12 residues. Written as DNA, the CDR3 is TGTGCCTGGAGTCCGACCTACCATACGCAGTATTTT. It specifies CAWSPTYHTQYF.

This clone has only one observation. The CDR3 bases are TGTGCCAGCAGCGATATAGCGGGAGTGGATGCCCAGTACTTC. Encoded protein: CASSDIAGVDAQYF. This chain links TRBV14 with TRBJ2-5, with 9 bases lining up with TRBD2. The germline V gene encodes CDR1 SGHDN and CDR2 FVKESK. This CDR3 comprises 14 residues. V shed 5 bases and J 9 bases; nucleotides not matched to a gene: 10.

This rearrangement joins TRBV28 to TRBJ2-5; 9 bases line up with TRBD1. The ends lost 6 bases at V and 2 bases at J; junction bases unmatched: 4. The germline CDR1 and CDR2 sequences are MDHEN and SYDVKM. CDR3 length: 14 residues. CDR3 in amino acids: CASRDRGLQETQYF. The CDR3, as DNA: TGTGCCAGCAGGGACAGGGGCCTGCAAGAGACCCAGTACTTC.

The V call is TRBV7-6, the J call TRBJ1-4; D unresolved. The germline V gene encodes CDR1 SGHVS and CDR2 FNYEAQ. Trimming cost V 0 bases and J 7 bases, with 6 bases left between them. The CDR3 has 13 amino acids. The CDR3 here is CASSLAVGEKLFF. DNA for the CDR3: TGTGCCAGCAGCTTAGCTGTTGGTGAAAAACTGTTTTTT. The full variable domain, completed using reference TRBV7-6 and TRBJ1-4, is GAGVSQSPRYKVTKRGQDVALRCDPISGHVSLYWYRQALGQGPEFLTYFNYEAQQDKSGLPNDRFSAERPEGSISTLTIQRTEQRDSAMYRCASSLAVGEKLFFGSGTQLSVL.

V gene TRBV5-1 combines with J gene TRBJ2-3; no clear D. CDR3 length: 13 residues. Germline CDR1 and CDR2: SGHRS and YFSETQ. The V and J ends lost 6 bases and 1 base respectively, with 9 bases between them. CDR3 sequence: CASTRQGTDTQYF. DNA for the CDR3: TGCGCCAGCACCCGACAAGGCACAGATACGCAGTATTTT.

The chain employs TRBV10-2 and TRBJ2-7; no clear D. The ends were cut back, 6 bases at V and 2 bases at J, with 14 bases in the middle. The CDR3 runs to 14 residues. In germline, CDR1 is WSHSY, CDR2 SAAADI. CDR3 region: CASRVSSGPYEQYF. The CDR3 DNA sequence: TGCGCCAGCAGAGTCTCTAGTGGCCCCTACGAGCAGTACTTC.

The J gene is TRBJ2-5, the V gene TRBV28; 14 positions match TRBD2. There are 19 residues in the CDR3. Trimming removed 5 bases from V and 5 bases from J; junction bases left unmatched: 16. Germline lookup yields CDR1 MDHEN and CDR2 SYDVKM. CDR3 protein: CASSPRGGLAGAVGETQYF. As DNA, the CDR3 is TGTGCCAGCAGTCCCAGGGGGGGACTAGCGGGAGCGGTTGGGGAGACCCAGTACTTC.

This clone has a single count. V usage is TRBV10-1 and J usage is TRBJ2-2; D remains ambiguous. The V end lost 5 bases, the J end lost 0 bases, and 13 bases lay between the germline ends. The CDR3 runs 16 residues. Germline values: CDR1 WNHNN, CDR2 SYGVQD (reference sequence). CDR3: CASSHTRAPNTGELFF. CDR3 DNA sequence: TGCGCCAGCAGTCACACACGAGCTCCGAACACCGGGGAGCTGTTTTTT.

The chain combines TRBV7-6 with TRBJ2-3; D not resolved. CDR1 SGHVS and CDR2 FNYEAQ come from the germline V gene. This CDR3 has 13 residues. V gave up 1 base and J gave up 6 bases, with 8 bases separating them. CDR3 region: CASSLGVSDTQYF. The CDR3 coding sequence is TGTGCCAGCAGCTTAGGGGTATCGGATACGCAGTATTTT.

In this sample, this clone turned up a few times. The CDR3 region has the DNA TGTGCCACCCTAAGGTCCAGGAACACTGAAGCTTTCTTT. Its protein is CATLRSRNTEAFF. The V and J genes are TRBV19 and TRBJ1-1; D is ambiguous. CDR3 length: 13 residues. Deletions cut 10 bases from V and 1 base from J, with 13 bases between. The germline V gene has CDR1 LNHDA and CDR2 SQIVND (reference sequence). The full variable domain, completed using reference TRBV19 and TRBJ1-1, is DGGITQSPKYLFRKEGQNVTLSCEQNLNHDAMYWYRQDPGQGLRLIYYSQIVNDFQKGDIAEGYSVSREKKESFPLTVTSAQKNPTAFYLCATLRSRNTEAFFGQGTRLTVV.

The V call is TRBV4-2, the J call TRBJ2-7; 9 positions match TRBD1. V was pared by 2 bases and J by 1 base, with 3 bases of the junction left unmatched. CDR1 is LGHNA, CDR2 YNFKEQ, per germline. CDR3 size: 15 residues. The CDR3 loop is CASSQPGQGSYEQYF. In nucleotides, the CDR3 is TGTGCCAGCAGCCAACCGGGACAGGGTTCCTACGAGCAGTACTTC.

V is TRBV19 and J is TRBJ1-5; D possibly corresponds to TRBD1 (5 bases). The CDR3 consists of 14 residues. CDR1 is LNHDA, CDR2 SQIVND, per germline (reference sequence). V was cut by 5 bases and J by 6 bases, with 14 bases left in between. For the CDR3, the DNA is TGTGCCAGTAGTCTAAGGGGAGAGGGTCAGCCCCAGCATTTT. Its protein is CASSLRGEGQPQHF.

This clone has just one count. CDR3 loop: CASTVGANVLTF. The CDR3 DNA follows: TGTGCCAGCACGGTTGGGGCCAACGTCCTGACTTTC. The chain is built from TRBV28 and TRBJ2-6, with no clear D. The CDR3 covers 12 residues. The germline V and J ends were trimmed by 7 bases and 3 bases, with 4 bases remaining between them. CDR1 and CDR2 from the germline V gene are MDHEN and SYDVKM. Looking up the rest from reference TRBV28 and TRBJ2-6 gives the full variable domain: DVKVTQSSRYLVKRTGEKVFLECVQDMDHENMFWYRQDPGLGLRLIYFSYDVKMKEKGDIPEGYSVSREKKERFSLILESASTNQTSMYLCASTVGANVLTFGAGSRLTVL.

The chain is built from TRBV19 and TRBJ2-1, with D maybe TRBD1 (6 bases). This CDR3 comprises 12 residues. V shed 8 bases and J shed 8 bases, with 13 bases lying between them. The V gene's germline CDR1 is LNHDA and CDR2 SQIVND (reference sequence). CDR3 sequence: CASGQPRHEQFF. The CDR3 DNA reads TGTGCCAGTGGACAGCCGAGGCATGAGCAGTTCTTC.

The gene calls are TRBV7-6 and TRBJ2-2; no clear D gene. Trimming pared 1 base from V and 0 bases from J, leaving 15 bases between. This CDR3 has 18 amino acids. CDR1 is SGHVS and CDR2 is FNYEAQ in the germline V gene. The CDR3 region has the DNA TGTGCCAGCAGCTTAGTCTCAATGACTTACGCGAACACCGGGGAGCTGTTTTTT. Protein product: CASSLVSMTYANTGELFF.